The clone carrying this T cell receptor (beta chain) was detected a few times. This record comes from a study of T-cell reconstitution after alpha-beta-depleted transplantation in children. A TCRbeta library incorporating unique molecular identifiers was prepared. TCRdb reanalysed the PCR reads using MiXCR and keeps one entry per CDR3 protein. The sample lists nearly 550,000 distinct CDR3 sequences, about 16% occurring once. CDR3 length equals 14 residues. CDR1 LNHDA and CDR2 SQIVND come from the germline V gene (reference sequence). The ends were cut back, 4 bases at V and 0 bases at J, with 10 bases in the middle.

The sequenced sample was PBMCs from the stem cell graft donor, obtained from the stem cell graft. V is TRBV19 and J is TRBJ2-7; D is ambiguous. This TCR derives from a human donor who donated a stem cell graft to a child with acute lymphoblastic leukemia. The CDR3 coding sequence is TGTGCCAGTAGTACGTACGCCAGCTCCTACGAGCAGTACTTC. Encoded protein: CASSTYASSYEQYF.